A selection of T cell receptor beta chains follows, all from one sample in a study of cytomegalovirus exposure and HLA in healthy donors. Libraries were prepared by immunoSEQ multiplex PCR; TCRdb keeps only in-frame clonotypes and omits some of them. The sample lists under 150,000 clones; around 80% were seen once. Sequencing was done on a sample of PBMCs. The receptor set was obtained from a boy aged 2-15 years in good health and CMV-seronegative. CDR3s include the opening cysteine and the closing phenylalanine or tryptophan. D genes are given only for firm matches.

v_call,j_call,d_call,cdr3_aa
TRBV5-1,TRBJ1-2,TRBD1,CASSLVPGGDYGYTF
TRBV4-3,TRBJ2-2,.,CASSQGVGQTNTGELFF
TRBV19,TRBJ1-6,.,CASSEFSLNSPLHF
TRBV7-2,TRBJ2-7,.,CASSLLGGAVSYEQYF
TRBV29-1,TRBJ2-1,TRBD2,CSAGLVREQFF
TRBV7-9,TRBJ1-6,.,CASSLVQGNSPLHF
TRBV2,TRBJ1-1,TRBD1,CASSVKTGVIF
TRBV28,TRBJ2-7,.,CASSLVERAYEQYF
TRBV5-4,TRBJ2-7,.,CASSLATANRYEQYF
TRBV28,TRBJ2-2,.,CASMGLGEHGGTGELFF
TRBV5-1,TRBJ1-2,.,CASSTLDRNYGYTF
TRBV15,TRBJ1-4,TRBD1,CATSRYRQGNEKLFF
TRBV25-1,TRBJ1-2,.,CASSGAVPPTNYGYTF
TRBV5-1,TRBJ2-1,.,CASSLAVSYNEQFF
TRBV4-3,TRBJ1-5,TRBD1,CASSLRQGDQPQHF
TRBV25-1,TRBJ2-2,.,CASSRSDSTGELFF
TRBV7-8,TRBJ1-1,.,CASSPRTSGWRTEAFF
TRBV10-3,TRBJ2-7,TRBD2,CAISGTSGRAEPYEQYF
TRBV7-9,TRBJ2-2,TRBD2,CSSSTRSTSGLMNTGELFF
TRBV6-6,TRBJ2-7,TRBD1,CASSLGQGSDEQYF
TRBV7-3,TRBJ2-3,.,CASSLAGPDTQYF
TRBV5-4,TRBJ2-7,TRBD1,CASSLFPGQESFEQYF
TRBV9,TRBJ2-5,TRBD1,CASSRQGAYRGTQYF
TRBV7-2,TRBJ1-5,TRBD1,CASSPGQGRVEPQHF
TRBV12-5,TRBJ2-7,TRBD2,CASAPLGSGTAGKFISYEQYF
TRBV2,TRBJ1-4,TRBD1,CASSGDRVGEKLFF
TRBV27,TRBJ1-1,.,CASSVQVNTEAFF
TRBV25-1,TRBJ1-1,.,CASSETSGISVNTEAFF
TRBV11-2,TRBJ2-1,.,CASSLEGPKKQFF
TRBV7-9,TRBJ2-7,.,CASSFYRDTSYGQYF
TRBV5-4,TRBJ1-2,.,CASSLPSRVDGYTF
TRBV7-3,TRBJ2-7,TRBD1,CASSSTGSQQYF
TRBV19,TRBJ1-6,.,CASLSGGADSPLHF